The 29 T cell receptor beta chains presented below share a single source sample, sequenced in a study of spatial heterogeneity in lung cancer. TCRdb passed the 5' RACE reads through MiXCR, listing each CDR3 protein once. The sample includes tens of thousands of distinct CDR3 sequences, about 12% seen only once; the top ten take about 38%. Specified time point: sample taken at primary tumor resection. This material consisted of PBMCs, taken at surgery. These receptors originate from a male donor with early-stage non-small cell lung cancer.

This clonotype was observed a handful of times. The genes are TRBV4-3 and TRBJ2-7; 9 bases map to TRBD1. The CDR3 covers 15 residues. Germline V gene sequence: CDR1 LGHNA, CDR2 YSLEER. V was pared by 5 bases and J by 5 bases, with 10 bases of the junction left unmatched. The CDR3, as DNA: TGCGCCAGCAGCTTCCGGACAGGGGCGGACCACGAGCAGTACTTC. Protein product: CASSFRTGADHEQYF.

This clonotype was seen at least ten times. As DNA, the CDR3 is TGTGCCAGCAGCATAGACAGGTCCTACGAGCAGTACTTC. Its translation: CASSIDRSYEQYF. The rearrangement joins TRBV6-5 to TRBJ2-7; D is possibly TRBD1 (6 bases). The CDR3 length is 13 residues. Germline V gene data show CDR1 as MNHEY and CDR2 as SVGAGI. With 6 bases removed from V and 1 base from J, the gap between germline ends came to 10 bases.

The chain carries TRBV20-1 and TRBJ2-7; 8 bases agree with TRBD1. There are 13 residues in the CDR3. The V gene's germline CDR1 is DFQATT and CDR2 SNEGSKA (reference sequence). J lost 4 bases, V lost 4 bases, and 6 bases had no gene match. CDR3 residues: CSATGQGAYEQYF. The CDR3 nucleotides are TGCAGTGCTACCGGACAGGGTGCGTACGAGCAGTACTTC.

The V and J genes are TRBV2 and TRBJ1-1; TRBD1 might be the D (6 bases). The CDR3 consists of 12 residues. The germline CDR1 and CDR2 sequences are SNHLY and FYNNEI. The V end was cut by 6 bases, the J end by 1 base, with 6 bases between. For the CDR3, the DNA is TGTGCCAGCAGGGGACAGAACACTGAAGCTTTCTTT. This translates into CASRGQNTEAFF.

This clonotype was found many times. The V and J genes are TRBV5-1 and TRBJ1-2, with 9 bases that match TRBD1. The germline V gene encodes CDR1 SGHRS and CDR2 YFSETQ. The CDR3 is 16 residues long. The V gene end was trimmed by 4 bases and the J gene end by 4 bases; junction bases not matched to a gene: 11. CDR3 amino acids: CASSLSPDRGTYGYTF. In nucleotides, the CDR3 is TGCGCCAGCAGCCTCTCCCCGGACAGGGGCACCTATGGCTACACCTTC.

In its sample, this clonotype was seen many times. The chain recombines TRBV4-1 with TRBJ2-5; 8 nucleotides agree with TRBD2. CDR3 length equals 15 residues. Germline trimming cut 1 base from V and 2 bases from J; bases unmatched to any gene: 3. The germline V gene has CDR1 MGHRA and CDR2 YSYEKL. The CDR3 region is CASSQGRGAQETQYF. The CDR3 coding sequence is TGCGCCAGCAGCCAAGGGCGGGGGGCGCAAGAGACCCAGTACTTC.

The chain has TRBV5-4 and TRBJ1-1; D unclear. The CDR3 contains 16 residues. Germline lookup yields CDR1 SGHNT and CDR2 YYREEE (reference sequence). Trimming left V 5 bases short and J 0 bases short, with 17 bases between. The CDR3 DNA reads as TGTGCCAGCAGATCTGGAGGCGGGCCTTTGAACACTGAAGCTTTCTTT. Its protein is CASRSGGGPLNTEAFF.

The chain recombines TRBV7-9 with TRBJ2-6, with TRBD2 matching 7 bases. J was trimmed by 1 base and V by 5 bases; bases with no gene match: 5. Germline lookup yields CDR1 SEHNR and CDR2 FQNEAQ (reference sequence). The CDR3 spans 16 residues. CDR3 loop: CASSATGRSGANVLTF. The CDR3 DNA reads TGTGCCAGCAGCGCTACCGGGAGGTCTGGGGCCAACGTCCTGACTTTC.

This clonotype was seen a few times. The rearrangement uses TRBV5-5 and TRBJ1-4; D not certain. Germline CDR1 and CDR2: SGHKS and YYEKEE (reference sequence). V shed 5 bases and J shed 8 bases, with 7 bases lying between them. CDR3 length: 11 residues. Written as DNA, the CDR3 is TGTGCCAGCAGGAGAGGAGAAAAACTGTTTTTT. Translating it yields CASRRGEKLFF.

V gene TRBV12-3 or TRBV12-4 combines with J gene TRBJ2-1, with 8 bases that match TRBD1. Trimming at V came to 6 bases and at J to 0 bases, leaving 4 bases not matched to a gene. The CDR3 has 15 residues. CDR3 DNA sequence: TGTGCCAGCAGCCGGACAGGGACCTCCTACAATGAGCAGTTCTTC. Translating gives CASSRTGTSYNEQFF.

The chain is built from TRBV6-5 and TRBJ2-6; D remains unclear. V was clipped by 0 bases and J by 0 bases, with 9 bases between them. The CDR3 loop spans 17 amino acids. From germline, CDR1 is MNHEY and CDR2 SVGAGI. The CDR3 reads CASSYSIWTSGANVLTF. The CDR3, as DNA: TGTGCCAGCAGTTACTCAATTTGGACCTCTGGGGCCAACGTCCTGACTTTC.

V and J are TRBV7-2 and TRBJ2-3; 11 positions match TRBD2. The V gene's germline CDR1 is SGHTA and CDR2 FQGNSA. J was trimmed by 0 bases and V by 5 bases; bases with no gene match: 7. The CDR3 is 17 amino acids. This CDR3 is CASSLNSGGASTDTQYF. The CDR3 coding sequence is TGTGCCAGCAGCCTAAATAGCGGGGGGGCTAGCACAGATACGCAGTATTTT.

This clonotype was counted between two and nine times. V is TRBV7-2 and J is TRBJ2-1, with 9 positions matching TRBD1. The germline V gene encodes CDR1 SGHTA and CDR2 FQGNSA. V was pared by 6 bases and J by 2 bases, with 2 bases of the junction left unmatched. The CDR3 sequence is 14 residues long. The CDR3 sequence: CASRTGGPYNEQFF. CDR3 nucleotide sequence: TGTGCCAGCAGAACAGGGGGCCCCTACAATGAGCAGTTCTTC.

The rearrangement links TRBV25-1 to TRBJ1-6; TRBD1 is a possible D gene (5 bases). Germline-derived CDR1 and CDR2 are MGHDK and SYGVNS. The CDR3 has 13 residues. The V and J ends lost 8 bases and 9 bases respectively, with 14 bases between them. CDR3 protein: CASQGWASSPLHF. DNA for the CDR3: TGTGCCAGCCAGGGATGGGCGTCTTCACCCCTCCACTTT.

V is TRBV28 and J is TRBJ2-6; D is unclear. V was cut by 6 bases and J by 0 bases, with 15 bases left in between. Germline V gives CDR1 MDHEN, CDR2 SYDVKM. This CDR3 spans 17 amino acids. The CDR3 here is CASSSITSTSGANVLTF. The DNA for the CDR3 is TGTGCCAGCAGCTCAATTACCTCTACCTCTGGGGCCAACGTCCTGACTTTC.

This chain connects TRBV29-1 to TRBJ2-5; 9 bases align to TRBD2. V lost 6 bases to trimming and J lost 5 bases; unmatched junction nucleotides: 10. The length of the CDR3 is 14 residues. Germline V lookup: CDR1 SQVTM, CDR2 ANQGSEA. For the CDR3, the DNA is TGCAGCGTCAAAGTAGCGGGGGTCTCGGAGACCCAGTACTTC. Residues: CSVKVAGVSETQYF.

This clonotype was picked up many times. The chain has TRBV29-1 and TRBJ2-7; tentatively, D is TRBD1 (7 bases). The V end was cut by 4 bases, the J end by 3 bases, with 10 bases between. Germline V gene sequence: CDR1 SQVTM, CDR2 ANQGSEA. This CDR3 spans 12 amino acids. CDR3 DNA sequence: TGCAGCGTTGGCGGGACAGACTACGAGCAGTACTTC. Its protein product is CSVGGTDYEQYF.

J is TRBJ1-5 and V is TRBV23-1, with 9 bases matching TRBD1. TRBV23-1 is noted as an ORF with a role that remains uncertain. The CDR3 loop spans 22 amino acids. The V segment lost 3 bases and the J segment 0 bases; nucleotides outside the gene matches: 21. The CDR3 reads CASSQNCRVRDRVHYSNQPQHF. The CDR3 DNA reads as TGCGCCAGCAGTCAGAACTGTCGCGTACGGGACAGGGTCCATTATAGCAATCAGCCCCAGCATTTT.

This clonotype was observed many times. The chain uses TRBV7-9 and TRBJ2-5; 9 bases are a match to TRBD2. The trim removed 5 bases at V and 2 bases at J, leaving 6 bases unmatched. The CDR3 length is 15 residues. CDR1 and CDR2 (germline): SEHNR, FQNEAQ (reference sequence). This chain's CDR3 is CASSRSLAGQETQYF. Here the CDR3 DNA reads TGTGCCAGCAGCCGATCCCTAGCGGGGCAAGAGACCCAGTACTTC.

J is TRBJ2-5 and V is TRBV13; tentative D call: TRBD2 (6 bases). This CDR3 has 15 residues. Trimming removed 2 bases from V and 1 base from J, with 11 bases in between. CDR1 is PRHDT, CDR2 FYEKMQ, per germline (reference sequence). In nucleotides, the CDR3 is TGTGCCAGCAGCTTATCCCGGCGGGGCCAAGAGACCCAGTACTTC. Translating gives CASSLSRRGQETQYF.

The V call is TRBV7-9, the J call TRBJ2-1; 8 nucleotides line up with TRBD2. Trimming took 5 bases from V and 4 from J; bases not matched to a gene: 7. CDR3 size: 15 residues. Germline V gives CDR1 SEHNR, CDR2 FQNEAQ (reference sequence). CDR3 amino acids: CASSISGDQYNEQFF. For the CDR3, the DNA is TGTGCCAGCAGCATTAGCGGGGATCAGTACAATGAGCAGTTCTTC.

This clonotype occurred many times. The CDR3 sequence: CAISESGSGLNQPQHF. The DNA of the CDR3 is TGTGCCATCAGTGAGTCGGGTTCAGGGCTAAATCAGCCCCAGCATTTT. The chain links TRBV10-3 to TRBJ1-5, with D maybe TRBD1 (5 bases). The V gene's germline CDR1 is ENHRY and CDR2 SYGVKD. The CDR3 is made up of 16 amino acids. V shed 0 bases and J shed 4 bases, with 13 bases lying between them.

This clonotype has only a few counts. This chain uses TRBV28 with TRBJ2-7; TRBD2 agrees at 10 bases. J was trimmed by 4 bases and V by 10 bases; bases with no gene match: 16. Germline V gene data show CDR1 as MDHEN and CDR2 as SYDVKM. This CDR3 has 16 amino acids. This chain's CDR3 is CATLSLGSGRTYEQYF. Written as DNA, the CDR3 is TGTGCCACCCTAAGTTTGGGTAGCGGGAGGACATACGAGCAGTACTTC. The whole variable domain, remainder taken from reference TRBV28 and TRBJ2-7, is DVKVTQSSRYLVKRTGEKVFLECVQDMDHENMFWYRQDPGLGLRLIYFSYDVKMKEKGDIPEGYSVSREKKERFSLILESASTNQTSMYLCATLSLGSGRTYEQYFGPGTRLTVT.

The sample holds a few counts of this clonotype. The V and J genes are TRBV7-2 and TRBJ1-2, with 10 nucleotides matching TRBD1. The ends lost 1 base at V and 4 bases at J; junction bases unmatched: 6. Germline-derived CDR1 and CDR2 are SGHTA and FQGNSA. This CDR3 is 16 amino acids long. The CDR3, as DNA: TGTGCCAGCAGCTTAGGCGGACAGGGGGGAGCCTATGGCTACACCTTC. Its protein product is CASSLGGQGGAYGYTF.

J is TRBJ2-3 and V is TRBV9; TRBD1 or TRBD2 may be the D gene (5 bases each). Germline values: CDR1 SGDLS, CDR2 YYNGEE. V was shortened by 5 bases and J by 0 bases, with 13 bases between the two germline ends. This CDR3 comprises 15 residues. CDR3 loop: CASSEGSRSTDTQYF. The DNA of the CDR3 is TGTGCCAGCAGTGAGGGGAGCCGCAGCACAGATACGCAGTATTTT.

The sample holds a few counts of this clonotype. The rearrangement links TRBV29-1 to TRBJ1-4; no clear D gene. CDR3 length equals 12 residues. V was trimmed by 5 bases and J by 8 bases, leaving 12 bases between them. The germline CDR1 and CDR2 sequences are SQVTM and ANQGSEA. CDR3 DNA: TGCAGCGTTCGTCAGCTTGGGGAAAAACTGTTTTTT. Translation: CSVRQLGEKLFF.

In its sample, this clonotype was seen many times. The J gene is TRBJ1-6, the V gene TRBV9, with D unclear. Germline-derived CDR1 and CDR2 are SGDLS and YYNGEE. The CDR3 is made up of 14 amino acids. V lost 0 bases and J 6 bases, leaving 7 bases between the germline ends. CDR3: CASSVDGINSPLHF. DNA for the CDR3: TGTGCCAGCAGCGTAGACGGGATTAATTCACCCCTCCACTTT.

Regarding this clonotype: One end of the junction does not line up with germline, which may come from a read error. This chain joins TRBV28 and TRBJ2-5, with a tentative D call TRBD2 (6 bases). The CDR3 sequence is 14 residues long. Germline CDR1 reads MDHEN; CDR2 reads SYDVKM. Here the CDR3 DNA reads TGTGTCAGCAGTCCTAGCGTGATCCTGGAGACCCAGTACTTC. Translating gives CVSSPSVILETQYF.

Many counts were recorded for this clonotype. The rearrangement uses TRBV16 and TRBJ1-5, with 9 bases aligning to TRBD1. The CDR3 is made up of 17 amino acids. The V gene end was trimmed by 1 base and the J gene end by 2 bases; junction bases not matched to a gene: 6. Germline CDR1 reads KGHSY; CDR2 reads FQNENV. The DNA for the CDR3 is TGTGCCAGCAGCCAATTTCCGGACAGGGGTCGCAATCAGCCCCAGCATTTT. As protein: CASSQFPDRGRNQPQHF.